A single T cell receptor beta chain is shown here with its context. The antigen is not known. MiXCR was run by TCRdb on the RT-PCR reads, yielding one entry per CDR3 protein. The profile shows nearly 2,500 distinct CDR3 sequences, around 78% of them singletons. These data originate in a study of yellow fever vaccine responses in identical twins. Study-level findings and limits: Twin vaccine T cell responses reportedly seemed partly convergent, partly personalized.

The sequence was obtained from a woman between 18 and 30 years old who received the yellow fever vaccine. The material was T cells from blood (PBMCs), unsorted or a sorted subset (not recorded which), obtained before or after yellow fever vaccination (not recorded which).

This CDR3 is CATSNRALNTEAFF. CDR3 nucleotide sequence: TGTGCCACCAGTAACAGGGCTCTGAACACTGAAGCTTTCTTT. The chain combines TRBV15 with TRBJ1-1, with D possibly TRBD1 on 6 matching bases. The CDR3 sequence is 14 residues long. In germline, CDR1 is LNHNV, CDR2 YYDKDF (reference sequence). V was clipped by 6 bases and J by 0 bases, with 11 bases between them.